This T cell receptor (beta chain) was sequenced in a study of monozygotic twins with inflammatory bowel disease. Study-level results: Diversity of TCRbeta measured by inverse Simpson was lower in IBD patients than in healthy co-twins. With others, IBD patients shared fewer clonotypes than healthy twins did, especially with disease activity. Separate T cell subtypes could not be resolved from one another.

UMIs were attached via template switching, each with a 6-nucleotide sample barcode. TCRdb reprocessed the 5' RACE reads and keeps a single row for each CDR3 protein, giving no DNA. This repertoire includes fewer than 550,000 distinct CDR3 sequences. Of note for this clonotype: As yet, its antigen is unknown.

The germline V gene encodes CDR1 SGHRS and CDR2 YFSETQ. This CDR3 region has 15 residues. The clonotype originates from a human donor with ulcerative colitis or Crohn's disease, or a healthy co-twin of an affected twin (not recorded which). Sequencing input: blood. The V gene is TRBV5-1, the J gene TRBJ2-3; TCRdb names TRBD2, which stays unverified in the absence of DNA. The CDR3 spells CASSLEGASLDTQYF.